These 4 T cell receptor beta chains share one sample of origin, sequenced in a study of long-term antiretroviral therapy in people with HIV. Survey level was the resolution at which the v3.0 immunoSEQ assay ran. This table comes from immunoSEQ multiplex PCR, and its TCRdb copy is limited to in-frame clones, with some not included. The table shows under 45,000 clones, with roughly 80% occurring only once. Sequenced material: unsorted PBMCs, taken 1 year after starting antiretroviral therapy. The source of these receptors is a man aged 18 to 35 with HIV.

The chain uses TRBV28 and TRBJ2-1; TRBD1 matches at 9 bases. Unmatched junction bases numbered 3, after V lost 6 bases and J lost 6 bases. This CDR3 comprises 13 residues. The germline V gene has CDR1 MDHEN and CDR2 SYDVKM. CDR3 residues: CASRRTGVNEQFF. Here the CDR3 DNA reads TGTGCCAGCAGAAGGACAGGGGTCAATGAGCAGTTCTTC.

The chain recombines TRBV5-1 with TRBJ2-7; 9 bases line up with TRBD2. Trimming cost V 4 bases and J 0 bases; bases outside gene matches: 14. The CDR3 is made up of 18 amino acids. The V gene's germline CDR1 is SGHRS and CDR2 YFSETQ. CDR3 protein: CASSTSSGRAGGSYEQYF. The CDR3 DNA reads TGCGCCAGCAGCACATCCTCTGGGCGAGCGGGGGGCTCCTACGAGCAGTACTTC.

The chain employs TRBV6-5 and TRBJ1-5; 7 bases map to TRBD1. Germline CDR1 and CDR2: MNHEY and SVGAGI. V shed 5 bases and J 4 bases; nucleotides not matched to a gene: 8. CDR3 length equals 15 residues. CDR3 residues: CASSRYRGVNQPQHF. Written as DNA, the CDR3 is TGTGCCAGCAGTCGGTACAGGGGCGTTAATCAGCCCCAGCATTTT.

The chain uses TRBV19 and TRBJ2-1, with a weak D call TRBD2 (6 bases). Germline-derived CDR1 and CDR2 are LNHDA and SQIVND (reference sequence). V dropped 9 bases and J dropped 4 bases, with 22 bases sitting between them. The CDR3 is 16 residues long. CDR3 in DNA: TGTGCCAGCATCCCCGGTGTCGGCGGGGTATACAATGAGCAGTTCTTC. Translated: CASIPGVGGVYNEQFF.